One sample yielded the 14 T cell receptor beta chains listed below, sequenced in a study of T cells in Graves' hyperthyroidism and ophthalmopathy. Amplified TCR beta CDR3 regions came from RNA transcripts. A first-round RT-PCR of the TCR CDR3 used the HTBI primer set. TCRdb recomputed calls from the multiplex PCR reads with MiXCR, one row per CDR3 protein. The sample includes about 290,000 distinct CDR3 sequences, roughly 14% of them seen just once. The sample was blood. The receptor set was obtained from a woman in her 30s with Graves' hyperthyroidism that later progressed to Graves' ophthalmopathy.

This chain links TRBV4-2 with TRBJ2-3; D might be TRBD1 (6 bases). Germline CDR1 LGHNA, CDR2 YNFKEQ. Between the trimmed V and J ends, which lost 0 bases and 6 bases, there was a span of 13 bases. The CDR3 consists of 15 residues. The chain's CDR3 is CASSQDGRGRDTQYF. Here the CDR3 DNA reads TGTGCCAGCAGCCAAGACGGCAGGGGAAGGGATACGCAGTATTTT.

This clonotype was observed at least ten times. The chain joins TRBV19 to TRBJ1-5, with D perhaps TRBD1 (5 bases). Trimming left V 9 bases short and J 3 bases short, with 21 bases between. The CDR3 covers 16 residues. Looked up from germline, CDR1 is LNHDA and CDR2 is SQIVND (reference sequence). CDR3 amino acids: CASGQLPDSTNQPQHF. CDR3 nucleotides: TGTGCCAGCGGGCAGCTCCCCGACAGCACCAATCAGCCCCAGCATTTT. The entire variable domain, with the rest obtained from reference TRBV19 and TRBJ1-5, is as follows: DGGITQSPKYLFRKEGQNVTLSCEQNLNHDAMYWYRQDPGQGLRLIYYSQIVNDFQKGDIAEGYSVSREKKESFPLTVTSAQKNPTAFYLCASGQLPDSTNQPQHFGDGTRLSIL.

This clonotype appeared many times. This chain joins TRBV28 and TRBJ2-2; TRBD2 agrees at 11 bases. Germline CDR1 is MDHEN and CDR2 is SYDVKM. This CDR3 contains 14 residues. V lost 4 bases to trimming and J lost 8 bases; unmatched junction nucleotides: 3. In DNA form, the CDR3 reads TGTGCCAGCAGTTCGGGACTAGCGGTGGGGGAGCTGTTTTTT. It yields the protein CASSSGLAVGELFF.

This clonotype was counted at least ten times. The genes are TRBV12-3 or TRBV12-4 and TRBJ2-6; 11 positions agree with TRBD1. Trimming cost V 6 bases and J 2 bases; bases outside gene matches: 6. CDR3 length: 17 residues. The CDR3 loop is CASSRGTGGPGANVLTF. CDR3 in DNA: TGTGCCAGCAGCCGAGGGACAGGGGGGCCTGGGGCCAACGTCCTGACTTTC.

This clonotype was recorded at least ten times. The chain links TRBV2 to TRBJ2-1; TRBD2 agrees at 7 bases. CDR1 and CDR2 from the germline V gene are SNHLY and FYNNEI. The CDR3 totals 15 residues. V gave up 8 bases and J gave up 6 bases; unmatched junction bases: 13. The CDR3 reads CASAARDYQFNEQFF. The CDR3, as DNA: TGTGCCAGCGCCGCCCGGGACTACCAATTCAATGAGCAGTTCTTC. Together with reference TRBV2 and TRBJ2-1, the CDR3 gives the full variable domain: EPEVTQTPSHQVTQMGQEVILRCVPISNHLYFYWYRQILGQKVEFLVSFYNNEISEKSEIFDDQFSVERPDGSNFTLKIRSTKLEDSAMYFCASAARDYQFNEQFFGPGTRLTVL.

The chain has TRBV9 and TRBJ2-1; 7 bases agree with TRBD2. The CDR3 spans 15 residues. Germline V lookup: CDR1 SGDLS, CDR2 YYNGEE. The V and J ends lost 0 bases and 7 bases, in that order; junction bases with no gene match: 7. CDR3 DNA: TGTGCCAGCAGCGTAGATGGCGGGAGCGGGAATGAGCAGTTCTTC. The encoded protein is CASSVDGGSGNEQFF.

This clonotype was recorded at least ten times. This chain connects TRBV7-3 to TRBJ2-2, with TRBD1 as a possible D gene (6 bases). CDR3 length: 13 amino acids. V dropped 6 bases and J dropped 7 bases, with 12 bases sitting between them. Germline CDR1 SGHTA, CDR2 FQGTGA. CDR3 residues: CASSPQQGGELFF. CDR3 DNA: TGTGCCAGCAGTCCTCAACAGGGCGGGGAGCTGTTTTTT.

This clonotype was seen many times. The rearrangement uses TRBV12-3 or TRBV12-4 and TRBJ1-5; maybe TRBD1 (5 bases). The V end was cut by 2 bases, the J end by 1 base, with 12 bases between. The length of the CDR3 is 16 residues. The CDR3 DNA is TGTGCCAGCAGTTTAATTGGCGGGGGGAGCAATCAGCCCCAGCATTTT. Amino acid sequence: CASSLIGGGSNQPQHF.

This clonotype has ten or more counts. V is TRBV20-1 and J is TRBJ2-7; 7 nucleotides align to TRBD1. The CDR3 loop spans 15 amino acids. Germline-derived CDR1 and CDR2 are DFQATT and SNEGSKA (reference sequence). V lost 1 base, J lost 2 bases, and 8 bases stayed unmatched. CDR3 coding DNA: TGCAGTGCTAGAGGGGAAGGGACAGACCCCTACGAGCAGTACTTC. This translates into CSARGEGTDPYEQYF.

This clonotype showed up many times. The V gene is TRBV27, the J gene TRBJ2-7; TRBD2 aligns across 8 bases. The CDR3 loop spans 15 amino acids. Trimming took 4 bases from V and 2 from J; bases not matched to a gene: 7. Germline CDR1 is MNHEY and CDR2 is SMNVEV (reference sequence). The DNA of the CDR3 is TGTGCCAGCAGTTATGACGGGGGGGACCCCTACGAGCAGTACTTC. It translates to CASSYDGGDPYEQYF.

The chain links TRBV10-3 to TRBJ2-7; TRBD1 matches 7 bases. The CDR3 consists of 14 residues. Per germline, CDR1 ENHRY and CDR2 SYGVKD. The junction had 8 bases not matched to a gene; V was cut back by 4 bases and J by 5 bases. Written as DNA, the CDR3 is TGTGCCATCAGTGCGAGACAGGGTCTCAACGAGCAGTACTTC. This sequence encodes CAISARQGLNEQYF.

This clonotype was counted at least ten times. The chain uses TRBV3-1 and TRBJ2-5, with 15 bases aligning to TRBD2. The germline gives CDR1 LGHDT, CDR2 YNNKEL (reference sequence). With V trimmed by 4 bases and J by 2 bases, 14 bases remained unmatched. CDR3 length equals 20 residues. The CDR3 DNA reads as TGTGCCAGCAGCCGAATCCAGGGACTAGCGGGAGGACCGGGTCAAGAGACCCAGTACTTC. It yields the protein CASSRIQGLAGGPGQETQYF.

This clonotype has more than one count but fewer than ten. The chain employs TRBV28 and TRBJ2-6, with D unresolved. Germline CDR1 reads MDHEN; CDR2 reads SYDVKM. Trimming took 1 base from V and 0 from J, leaving 4 bases between them. The CDR3 sequence is 15 residues long. The chain's CDR3 is CASSLFASGANVLTF. The DNA for the CDR3 is TGTGCCAGCAGTTTATTCGCCTCTGGGGCCAACGTCCTGACTTTC. Combining the CDR3 with reference TRBV28 and TRBJ2-6 gives the whole variable domain DVKVTQSSRYLVKRTGEKVFLECVQDMDHENMFWYRQDPGLGLRLIYFSYDVKMKEKGDIPEGYSVSREKKERFSLILESASTNQTSMYLCASSLFASGANVLTFGAGSRLTVL.

This clonotype occurred many times. The chain links TRBV20-1 to TRBJ1-2, with a tentative D call TRBD1 (5 bases). The CDR3 runs to 14 residues. V lost 3 bases, J lost 3 bases, and 14 bases lay in between. From germline, CDR1 is DFQATT and CDR2 SNEGSKA (reference sequence). CDR3 DNA: TGCAGTGCTAGCGAAATCGACAGTTACTATGGCTACACCTTC. Amino acids: CSASEIDSYYGYTF.